The present T cell receptor beta chain was sequenced within a study of blood T cells in healthy people across ages. PCR was performed a second time for about 7 to 12 cycles using a sample-barcoded 5' primer and a J-beta primer mix. One entry per CDR3 protein, called by TCRdb with MiXCR from the 5' RACE reads. Here the sample spans around 940,000 distinct CDR3 sequences, about 53% being singletons. Trimming stripped 2 bases from V and 1 base from J, with 5 bases between. This CDR3 spans 13 amino acids. Germline CDR1 reads ENHRY; CDR2 reads SYGVKD. The rearrangement links TRBV10-3 to TRBJ1-1; D is ambiguous. The receptor was derived from a woman aged 60-75 years in good health. Material: blood. This CDR3 is CAISEKGNTEAFF. DNA for the CDR3: TGTGCCATCAGTGAGAAGGGGAACACTGAAGCTTTCTTT.